This record covers a single T cell receptor (beta chain). V shed 7 bases and J 4 bases; nucleotides not matched to a gene: 4. The CDR3 is made up of 13 amino acids. Germline V lookup: CDR1 SGHAT, CDR2 FQNNGV. These data belong to a study of siplizumab effects on memory and regulatory T cells. Clones were sequenced by immunoSEQ multiplex PCR, and TCRdb holds only the in-frame ones, with some missing. The sample has 100,000 or so clones; around 94% are singletons. Source material: non-Treg CD4+ T cells sorted from blood. The receptor was derived from a human donor in good health. J is TRBJ2-7 and V is TRBV11-2, with 10 bases identical to TRBD1. The CDR3 nucleotides read TGTGCCAGCACCAGGGACAGGGGTTACGAGCAGTACTTC. Residues: CASTRDRGYEQYF.